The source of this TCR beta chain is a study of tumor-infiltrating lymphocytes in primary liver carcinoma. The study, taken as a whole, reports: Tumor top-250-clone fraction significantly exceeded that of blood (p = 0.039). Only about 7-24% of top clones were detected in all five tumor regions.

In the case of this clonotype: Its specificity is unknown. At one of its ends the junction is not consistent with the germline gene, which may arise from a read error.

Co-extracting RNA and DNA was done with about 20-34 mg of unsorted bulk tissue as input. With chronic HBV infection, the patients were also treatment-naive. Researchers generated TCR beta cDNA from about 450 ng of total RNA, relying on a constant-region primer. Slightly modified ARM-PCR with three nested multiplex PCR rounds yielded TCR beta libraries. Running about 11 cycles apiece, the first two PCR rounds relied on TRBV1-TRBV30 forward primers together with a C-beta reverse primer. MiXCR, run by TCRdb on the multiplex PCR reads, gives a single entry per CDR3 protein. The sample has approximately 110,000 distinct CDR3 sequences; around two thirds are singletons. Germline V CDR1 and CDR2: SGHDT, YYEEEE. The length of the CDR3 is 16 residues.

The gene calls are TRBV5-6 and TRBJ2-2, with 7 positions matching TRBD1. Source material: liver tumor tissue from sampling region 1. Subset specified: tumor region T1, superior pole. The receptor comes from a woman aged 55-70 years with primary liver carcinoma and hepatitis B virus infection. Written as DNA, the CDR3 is TGTGCCAGCAGCATCACAACAGGGGTTCGCACCGTGGAGCTGTTTTTT. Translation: CASSITTGVRTVELFF.